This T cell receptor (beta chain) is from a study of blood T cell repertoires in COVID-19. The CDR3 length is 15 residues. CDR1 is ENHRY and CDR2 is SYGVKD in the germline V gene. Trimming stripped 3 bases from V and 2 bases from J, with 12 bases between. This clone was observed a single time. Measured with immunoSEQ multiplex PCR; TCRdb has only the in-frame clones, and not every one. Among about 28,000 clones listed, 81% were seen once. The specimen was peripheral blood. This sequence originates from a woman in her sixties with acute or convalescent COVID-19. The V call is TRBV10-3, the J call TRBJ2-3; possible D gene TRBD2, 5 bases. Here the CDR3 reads CAISDSRTPTDTQYF. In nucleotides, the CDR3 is TGTGCCATCAGTGATTCCAGGACTCCCACAGATACGCAGTATTTT.